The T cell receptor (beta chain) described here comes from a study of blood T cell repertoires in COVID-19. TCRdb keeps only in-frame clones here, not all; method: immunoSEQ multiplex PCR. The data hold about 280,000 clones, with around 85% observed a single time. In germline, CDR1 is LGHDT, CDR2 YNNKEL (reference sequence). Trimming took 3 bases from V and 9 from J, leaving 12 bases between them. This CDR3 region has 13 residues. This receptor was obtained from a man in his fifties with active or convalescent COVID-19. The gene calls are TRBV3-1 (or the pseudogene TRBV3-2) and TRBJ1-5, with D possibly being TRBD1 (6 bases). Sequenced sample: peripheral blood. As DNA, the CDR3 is TGTGCCAGCAGCCAGACAGGCCCAGCGCCCCAGCATTTT. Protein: CASSQTGPAPQHF.